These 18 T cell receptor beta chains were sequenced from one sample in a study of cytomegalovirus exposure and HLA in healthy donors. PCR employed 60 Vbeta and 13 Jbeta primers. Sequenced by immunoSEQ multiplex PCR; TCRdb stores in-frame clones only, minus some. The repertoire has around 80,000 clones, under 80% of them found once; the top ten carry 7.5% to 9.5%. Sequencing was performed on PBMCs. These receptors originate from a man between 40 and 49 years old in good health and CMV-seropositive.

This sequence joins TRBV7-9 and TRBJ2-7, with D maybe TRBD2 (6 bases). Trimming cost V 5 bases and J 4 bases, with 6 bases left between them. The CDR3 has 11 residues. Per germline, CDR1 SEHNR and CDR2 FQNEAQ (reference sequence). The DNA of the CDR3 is TGTGCCAGCAGCCGGGGGTACGAGCAGTACTTC. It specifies CASSRGYEQYF.

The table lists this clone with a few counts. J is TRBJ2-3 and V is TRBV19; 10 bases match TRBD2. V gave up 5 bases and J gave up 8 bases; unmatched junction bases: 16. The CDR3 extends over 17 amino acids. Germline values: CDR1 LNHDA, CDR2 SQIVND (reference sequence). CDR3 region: CASSGHQTSGSPGTQYF. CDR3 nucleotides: TGTGCCAGTAGTGGACACCAGACTAGCGGGTCCCCCGGTACGCAGTATTTT.

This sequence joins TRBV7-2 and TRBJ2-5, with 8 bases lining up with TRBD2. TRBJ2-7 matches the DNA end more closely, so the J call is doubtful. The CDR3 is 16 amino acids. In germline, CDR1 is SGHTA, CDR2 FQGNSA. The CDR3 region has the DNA TGTGCCAGCAGCCCCTACACTAGCGGCTTCTCCTACGAGCAGTACTTC. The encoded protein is CASSPYTSGFSYEQYF.

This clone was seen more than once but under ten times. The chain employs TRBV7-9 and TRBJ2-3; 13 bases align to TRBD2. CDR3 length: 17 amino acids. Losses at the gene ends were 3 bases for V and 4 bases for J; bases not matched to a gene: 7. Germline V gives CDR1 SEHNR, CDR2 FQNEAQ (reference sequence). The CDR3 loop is CASSLTSGGLGADTQYF. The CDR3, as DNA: TGTGCCAGCAGCTTGACTAGCGGGGGGCTCGGGGCAGATACGCAGTATTTT.

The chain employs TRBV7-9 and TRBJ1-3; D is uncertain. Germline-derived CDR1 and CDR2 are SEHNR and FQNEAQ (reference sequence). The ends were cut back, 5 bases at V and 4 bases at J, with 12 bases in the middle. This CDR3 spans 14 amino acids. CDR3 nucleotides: TGTGCCAGCAGCCCTAGCGCGGGAGGAAACACCATATATTTT. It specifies CASSPSAGGNTIYF. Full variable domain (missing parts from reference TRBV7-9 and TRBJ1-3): DTGVSQNPRHKITKRGQNVTFRCDPISEHNRLYWYRQTLGQGPEFLTYFQNEAQLEKSRLLSDRFSAERPKGSFSTLEIQRTEQGDSAMYLCASSPSAGGNTIYFGEGSWLTVV.

CDR3 bases: TGCGCCAGCAGCCCGGAGGGGGGGATCGGGGAGCTGTTTTTT. It yields the protein CASSPEGGIGELFF. The chain carries TRBV4-1 and TRBJ2-2; D may be TRBD2 (7 bases). CDR3 length: 14 residues. The V and J ends lost 4 bases and 7 bases respectively, with 13 bases between them. CDR1 MGHRA and CDR2 YSYEKL come from the germline V gene.

Here the CDR3 reads CASGDSSYEQYF. The CDR3 DNA follows: TGCGCCAGCGGGGACAGCTCCTACGAGCAGTACTTC. This chain links TRBV10-1 with TRBJ2-7, with 7 bases lining up with TRBD1. V dropped 8 bases and J dropped 0; count of bases not matched to a gene: 1. Germline CDR1 is WNHNN and CDR2 is SYGVQD (reference sequence). CDR3 length: 12 amino acids.

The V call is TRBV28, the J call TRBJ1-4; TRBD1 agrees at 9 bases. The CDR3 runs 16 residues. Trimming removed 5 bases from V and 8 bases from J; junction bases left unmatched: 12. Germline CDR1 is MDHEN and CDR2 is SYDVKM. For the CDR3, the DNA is TGTGCCAGCAGTCCCCGACCCGGGACAGGGCAGGAAAAACTGTTTTTT. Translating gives CASSPRPGTGQEKLFF.

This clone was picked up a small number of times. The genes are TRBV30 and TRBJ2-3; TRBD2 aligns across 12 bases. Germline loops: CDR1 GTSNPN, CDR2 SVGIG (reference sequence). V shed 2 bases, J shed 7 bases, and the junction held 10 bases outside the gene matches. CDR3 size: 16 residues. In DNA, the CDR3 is TGTGCCTGGAGTACCCCGACTAGCGGGAGCCGAAATACGCAGTATTTT. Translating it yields CAWSTPTSGSRNTQYF.

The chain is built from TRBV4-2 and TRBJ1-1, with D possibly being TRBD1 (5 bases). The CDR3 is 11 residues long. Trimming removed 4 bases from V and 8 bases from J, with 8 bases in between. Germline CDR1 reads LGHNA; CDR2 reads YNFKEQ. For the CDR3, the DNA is TGTGCCAGCAGCCGCGACAGAGAAGCTTTCTTT. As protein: CASSRDREAFF.

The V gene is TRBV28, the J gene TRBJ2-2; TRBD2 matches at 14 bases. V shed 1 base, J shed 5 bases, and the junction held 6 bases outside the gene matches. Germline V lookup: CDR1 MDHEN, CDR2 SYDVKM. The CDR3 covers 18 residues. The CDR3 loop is CASSLLGLAGVGTGELFF. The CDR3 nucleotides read TGTGCCAGCAGTTTATTGGGACTAGCGGGAGTTGGAACCGGGGAGCTGTTTTTT. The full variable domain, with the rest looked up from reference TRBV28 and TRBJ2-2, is DVKVTQSSRYLVKRTGEKVFLECVQDMDHENMFWYRQDPGLGLRLIYFSYDVKMKEKGDIPEGYSVSREKKERFSLILESASTNQTSMYLCASSLLGLAGVGTGELFFGEGSRLTVL.

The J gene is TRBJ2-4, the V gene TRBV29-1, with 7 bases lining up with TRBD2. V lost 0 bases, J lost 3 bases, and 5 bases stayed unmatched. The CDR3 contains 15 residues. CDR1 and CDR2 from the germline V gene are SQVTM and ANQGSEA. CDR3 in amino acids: CSVEDPASGKNIQYF. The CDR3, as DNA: TGCAGCGTTGAAGATCCAGCTAGCGGCAAAAACATTCAGTACTTC.

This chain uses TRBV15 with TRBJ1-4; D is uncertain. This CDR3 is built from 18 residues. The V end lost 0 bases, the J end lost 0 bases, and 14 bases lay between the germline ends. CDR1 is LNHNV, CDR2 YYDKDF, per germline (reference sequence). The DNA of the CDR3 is TGTGCCACCAGCAGAGAGGGCCCTATCCGCGCAACTAATGAAAAACTGTTTTTT. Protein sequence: CATSREGPIRATNEKLFF.

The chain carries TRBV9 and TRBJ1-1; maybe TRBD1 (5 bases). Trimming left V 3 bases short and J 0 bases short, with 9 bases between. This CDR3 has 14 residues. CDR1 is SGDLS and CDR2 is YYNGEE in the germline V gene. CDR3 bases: TGTGCCAGCAGCGAGGGACTTATGAACACTGAAGCTTTCTTT. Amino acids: CASSEGLMNTEAFF.

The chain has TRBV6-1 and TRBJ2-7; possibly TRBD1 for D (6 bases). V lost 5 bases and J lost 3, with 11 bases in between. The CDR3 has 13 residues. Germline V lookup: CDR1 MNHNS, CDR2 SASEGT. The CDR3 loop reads CASSQGWDYEQYF. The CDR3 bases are TGTGCCAGCAGTCAGGGGTGGGACTACGAGCAGTACTTC.

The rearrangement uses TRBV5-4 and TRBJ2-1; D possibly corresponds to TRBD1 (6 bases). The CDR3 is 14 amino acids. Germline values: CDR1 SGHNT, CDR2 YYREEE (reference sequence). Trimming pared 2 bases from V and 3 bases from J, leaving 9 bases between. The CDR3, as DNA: TGTGCCAGCAGCTTAAAGGGGGACTACAATGAGCAGTTCTTC. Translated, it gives CASSLKGDYNEQFF.

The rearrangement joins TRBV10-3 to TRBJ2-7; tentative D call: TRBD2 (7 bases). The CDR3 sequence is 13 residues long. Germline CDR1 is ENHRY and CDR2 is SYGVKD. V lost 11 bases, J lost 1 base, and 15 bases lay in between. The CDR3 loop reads CAGGGTQSYEQYF. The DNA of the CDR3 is TGTGCCGGGGGGGGCACCCAGTCCTACGAGCAGTACTTC.

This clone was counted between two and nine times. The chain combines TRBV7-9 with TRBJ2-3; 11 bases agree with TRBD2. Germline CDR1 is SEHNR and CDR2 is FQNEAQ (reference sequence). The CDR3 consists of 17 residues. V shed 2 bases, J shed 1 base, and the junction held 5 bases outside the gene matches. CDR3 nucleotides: TGTGCCAGCAGCTTAATAGCGGGAGGGCCTGGCACAGATACGCAGTATTTT. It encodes CASSLIAGGPGTDTQYF.